The T cell receptor beta chain described here comes from a study of cytomegalovirus exposure and HLA in healthy donors. Details on this clone: No antigen is known for it.

V lost 4 bases, J lost 0 bases, and 18 bases lay in between. The CDR3 contains 18 residues. The germline V gene encodes CDR1 LNHDA and CDR2 SQIVND (reference sequence). Study results and caveats: Later on, an analysis tied under 20,000 TCR beta sequences to HLA alleles at 0.05 false discovery rate. TCR beta sequences reportedly predicted most subjects' HLA-A and HLA-B alleles accurately.

The PCR made use of 60 Vbeta and 13 Jbeta primers. Method: immunoSEQ multiplex PCR; TCRdb's copy keeps in-frame clones and lacks some. The sample has about 190,000 clones; around 80% are singletons. Sequences were obtained from PBMCs. The TCR originated in a man aged 35 to 55 in good health and CMV-seropositive. The V call is TRBV19, the J call TRBJ2-2; D is perhaps TRBD2 (6 bases). In DNA, the CDR3 is TGTGCCAGTAGTAAAGGGACTTTGAAAAGCCCGAACACCGGGGAGCTGTTTTTT. Translated, it gives CASSKGTLKSPNTGELFF.